A selection of T cell receptor beta chains follows, all from one sample in a study of blood T cells in healthy people across ages. One entry per CDR3 protein results from TCRdb running MiXCR on the 5' RACE reads. The table lists about 930,000 distinct CDR3 sequences, about 29% of them singletons. Separately, the same data were catalogued under a study of T cells of mothers and their children.

The specimen was blood. All receptors derive from a woman aged 40 to 50 in good health. Both conserved end residues are trimmed from each CDR3. Fields, in order: V gene, CDR3 length, CDR3 protein.

v_call: TRBV5-5; cdr3_length: 11; cdr3_aa: ASRPSTGFEQY
v_call: TRBV5-1; cdr3_length: 14; cdr3_aa: AGSLPGTDSSYEQY
v_call: TRBV6-1; cdr3_length: 11; cdr3_aa: ASTGVNTGELF
v_call: TRBV28; cdr3_length: 12; cdr3_aa: ASSRDRGRRGYT
v_call: TRBV7-3; cdr3_length: 11; cdr3_aa: ASSWGTADTQY
v_call: TRBV18; cdr3_length: 12; cdr3_aa: ASSPRNVGQPQH
v_call: TRBV5-1; cdr3_length: 13; cdr3_aa: ASSSAAGGRGEQF
v_call: TRBV9; cdr3_length: 14; cdr3_aa: ASSVASGGHQETQY
v_call: TRBV12-3/TRBV12-4; cdr3_length: 12; cdr3_aa: ASTRTGVQETQY
v_call: TRBV4-1; cdr3_length: 13; cdr3_aa: ASSQDGEYQETQY
v_call: TRBV12-3/TRBV12-4; cdr3_length: 13; cdr3_aa: ASSRTGTSGNTIY
v_call: TRBV10-3; cdr3_length: 11; cdr3_aa: AIRGTPGSEQY
v_call: TRBV6-5; cdr3_length: 10; cdr3_aa: ASSYSRDEQY
v_call: TRBV7-2; cdr3_length: 10; cdr3_aa: ASSLGRDRQY
v_call: TRBV28; cdr3_length: 13; cdr3_aa: ASSSQSGAYEKLF
v_call: TRBV7-9; cdr3_length: 15; cdr3_aa: SSSYGLMGREKNIQY